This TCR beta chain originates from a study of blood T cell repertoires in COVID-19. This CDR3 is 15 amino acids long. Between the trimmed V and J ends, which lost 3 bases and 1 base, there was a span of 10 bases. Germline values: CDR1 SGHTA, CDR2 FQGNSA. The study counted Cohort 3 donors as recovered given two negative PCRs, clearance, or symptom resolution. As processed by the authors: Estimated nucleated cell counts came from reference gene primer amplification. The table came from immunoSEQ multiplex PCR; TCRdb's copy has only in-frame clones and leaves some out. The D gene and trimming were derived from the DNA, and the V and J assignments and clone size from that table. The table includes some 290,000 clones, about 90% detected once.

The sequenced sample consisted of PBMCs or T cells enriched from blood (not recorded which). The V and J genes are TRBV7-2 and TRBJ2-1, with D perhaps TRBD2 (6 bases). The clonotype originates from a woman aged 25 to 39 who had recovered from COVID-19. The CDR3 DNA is TGTGCCAGCAGCTTGTCAGGGACTTCCTACAATGAGCAGTTCTTC. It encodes CASSLSGTSYNEQFF.